Each of the 7 T cell receptor beta chains below was sequenced from the same sample in a study of glioma-infiltrating T cells (dated by TCRdb to about 2016). Sequencing used an Illumina MiSeq. The iRepertoire nested amplicon-rescue multiplex PCR (arm-PCR) platform was used to amplify TCR alpha and beta CDR3 regions from RNA. The raw public reads went through TCRdb reprocessing: fastp at Q25, MiXCR clone calling, in-frame beta chains kept. Rows are unified per CDR3 protein, each entry keeping the most common DNA and genes. The table for this sample lists 150,000 or so distinct CDR3 sequences; 39% of them were counted only once. The ten largest account for over 15% of the sample. Sequencing used glioma tissue, nonneoplastic brain tissue, or PBMCs (not recorded which). The source of these receptors is a human donor with low-grade glioma or glioblastoma, undergoing nonglioma brain surgery, or in good health (not recorded which).

The V gene is TRBV7-8, the J gene TRBJ2-5, with D perhaps TRBD2 (6 bases). Trimming left V 3 bases short and J 1 base short, with 12 bases between. The CDR3 runs 15 residues. CDR1 and CDR2 (germline): SGHVS, FQNEAQ. CDR3 DNA sequence: TGTGCCAGCAGCTTGTGGGGGAGGCCCCAAGAGACCCAGTACTTC. It yields the protein CASSLWGRPQETQYF.

This clonotype was counted a few times. V gene TRBV6-2 or TRBV6-3 combines with J gene TRBJ1-1; D not resolved. Trimming stripped 5 bases from V and 0 bases from J, with 13 bases between. This CDR3 region has 15 residues. Germline CDR1 MNHEY, CDR2 SVGEGT. The CDR3, as DNA: TGTGCCAGCAGTCGCCATGGGAACATGAACACTGAAGCTTTCTTT. It encodes CASSRHGNMNTEAFF.

This chain joins TRBV28 and TRBJ2-1; D unclear. The germline V gene has CDR1 MDHEN and CDR2 SYDVKM. The CDR3 is made up of 15 amino acids. V gave up 5 bases and J gave up 5 bases, with 16 bases separating them. The DNA of the CDR3 is TGTGCCAGCAGTCCGCTGGGGATCCCGAACAATGAGCAGTTCTTC. Its translation is CASSPLGIPNNEQFF.

This chain joins TRBV7-9 and TRBJ2-1, with 14 bases aligning to TRBD2. The germline V gene encodes CDR1 SEHNR and CDR2 FQNEAQ (reference sequence). The CDR3 loop spans 15 amino acids. The V segment lost 6 bases and the J segment 8 bases; nucleotides outside the gene matches: 6. CDR3 DNA sequence: TGTGCCAGCAGGTTGACTAGCGGGAGGGCCGATGAGCAGTTCTTC. As protein: CASRLTSGRADEQFF.

This clonotype was observed a few times. The chain employs TRBV6-1 and TRBJ2-5; D is perhaps TRBD1 (6 bases). The CDR3 consists of 13 residues. V was clipped by 7 bases and J by 5 bases, with 14 bases between them. CDR1 and CDR2 from the germline V gene are MNHNS and SASEGT. This CDR3 is CASIPTGKETQYF. The DNA of the CDR3 is TGTGCCAGCATCCCGACAGGAAAGGAGACCCAGTACTTC.

The rearrangement uses TRBV12-3 or TRBV12-4 and TRBJ1-1, with a possible D match to TRBD1 (5 bases). Deletions cut 2 bases from V and 1 base from J, with 8 bases between. There are 14 residues in the CDR3. This CDR3 is CASSLYGQNTEAFF. CDR3 DNA sequence: TGTGCCAGCAGTTTATACGGACAGAACACTGAAGCTTTCTTT.

The CDR3 protein is CASRRVDNEQFF. CDR3 sequence (DNA): TGTGCCAGCAGGCGGGTGGACAATGAGCAGTTCTTC. The chain joins TRBV6-1 to TRBJ2-1; D is possibly TRBD2 (5 bases). V gave up 6 bases and J gave up 5 bases, with 8 bases separating them. The CDR3 covers 12 residues. Germline CDR1 is MNHNS and CDR2 is SASEGT.